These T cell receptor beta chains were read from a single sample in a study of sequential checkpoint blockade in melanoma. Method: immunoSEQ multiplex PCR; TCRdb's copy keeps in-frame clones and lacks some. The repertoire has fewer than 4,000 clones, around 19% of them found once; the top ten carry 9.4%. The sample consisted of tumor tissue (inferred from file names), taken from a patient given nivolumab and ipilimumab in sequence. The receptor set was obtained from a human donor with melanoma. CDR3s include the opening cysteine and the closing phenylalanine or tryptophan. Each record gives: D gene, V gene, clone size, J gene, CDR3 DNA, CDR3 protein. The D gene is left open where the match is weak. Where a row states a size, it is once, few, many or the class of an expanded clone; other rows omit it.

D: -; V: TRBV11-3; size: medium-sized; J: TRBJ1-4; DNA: TGTGCCAGCAGCTTAGTTTCAGGGGCGACTAATGAAAAACTGTTTTTT; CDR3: CASSLVSGATNEKLFF
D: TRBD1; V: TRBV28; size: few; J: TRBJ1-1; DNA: TGTGCCAGCAGTTTAAATTACAGGGGTGAAGCTTTCTTT; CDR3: CASSLNYRGEAFF
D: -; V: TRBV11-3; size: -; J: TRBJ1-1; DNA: TGTGCCAGCAGGTCCCTTTTGGGCCTGAACACTGAAGCTTTCTTT; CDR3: CASRSLLGLNTEAFF
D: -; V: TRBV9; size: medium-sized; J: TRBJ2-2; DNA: TGTGCCAGCAGCCCTCAGGGCTCTCAATCGAACACCGGGGAGCTGTTTTTT; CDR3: CASSPQGSQSNTGELFF
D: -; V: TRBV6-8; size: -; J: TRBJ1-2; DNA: TGTGCCAGCAGTTACTTGCCCAGGAACTATGGCTACACCTTC; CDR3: CASSYLPRNYGYTF
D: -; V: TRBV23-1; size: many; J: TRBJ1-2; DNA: TGCGCCAGCAGCCAAACCACAAATTATGGCTACACCTTC; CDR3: CASSQTTNYGYTF
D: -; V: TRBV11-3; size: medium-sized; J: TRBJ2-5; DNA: TGTGCCAGCAGCTTATCTGGGGACCACCAAGAGACCCAGTACTTC; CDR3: CASSLSGDHQETQYF
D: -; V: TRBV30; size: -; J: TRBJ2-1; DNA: TGTGCCTGGACCTTGGGGGGGGGCCCCAGTGAGCAGTTCTTC; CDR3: CAWTLGGGPSEQFF
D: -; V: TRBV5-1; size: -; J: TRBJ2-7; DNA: TGCGCCAGCAGCTTGACTCCGTTTTCCTACGAGCAGTACTTC; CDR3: CASSLTPFSYEQYF
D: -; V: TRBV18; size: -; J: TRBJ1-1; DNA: TGTGCCAGCTCTCCCTCTGACAGAATGAACACTGAAGCTTTCTTT; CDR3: CASSPSDRMNTEAFF
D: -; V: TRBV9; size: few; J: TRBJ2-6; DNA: TGTGCCAGCAGCGTAGACCGTTTTAGTGGGGCCAACGTCCTGACTTTC; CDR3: CASSVDRFSGANVLTF
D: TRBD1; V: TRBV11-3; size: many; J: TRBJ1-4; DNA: TGTGCCAGCAGCCACAAAGGAGTGGGACAGGGCAATGAAAAACTGTTTTTT; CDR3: CASSHKGVGQGNEKLFF
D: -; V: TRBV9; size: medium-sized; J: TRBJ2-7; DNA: TGTGCCAGCAGGCCAACTGACGGGTCCTACGAGCAGTACTTC; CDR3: CASRPTDGSYEQYF
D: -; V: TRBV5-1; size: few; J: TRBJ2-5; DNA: TGCGCCAGCAGCTTGGCCGTGGGGGCCCAAGAGACCCAGTACTTC; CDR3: CASSLAVGAQETQYF
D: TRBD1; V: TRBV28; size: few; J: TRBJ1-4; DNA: TGTGCCAGCAGTTCCAGGGGGGGGGATGAAAAACTGTTTTTT; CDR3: CASSSRGGDEKLFF
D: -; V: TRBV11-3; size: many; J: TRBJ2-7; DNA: TGTGCCAGCAGCGCACACCCCCAGGGGGGGAACGAGCAGTACTTC; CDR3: CASSAHPQGGNEQYF
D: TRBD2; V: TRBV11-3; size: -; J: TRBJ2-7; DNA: TGTGCCAGCAGCTTTGTGGGAGGGCCGGGCGAGCAGTACTTC; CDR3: CASSFVGGPGEQYF
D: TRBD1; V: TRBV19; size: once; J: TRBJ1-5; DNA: TGTGCCAGTAGTAAGGGACAGCTTAGCAATCAGCCCCAGCATTTT; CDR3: CASSKGQLSNQPQHF
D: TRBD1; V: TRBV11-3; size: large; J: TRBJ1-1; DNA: TGTGCCAGCAGCCTTGGGACAGGCAGGCCCCGGGGGACTGAAGCTTTCTTT; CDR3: CASSLGTGRPRGTEAFF
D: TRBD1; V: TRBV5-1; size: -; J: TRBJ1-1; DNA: TGCGCCAGCAGCTTGGGCCCTTATAGAGACAGGGGAATGAACACTGAAGCTTTCTTT; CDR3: CASSLGPYRDRGMNTEAFF
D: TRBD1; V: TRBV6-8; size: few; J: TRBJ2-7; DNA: TGTGCCAGCAGGGCAGCGGGACAGGGGACCTACGAGCAGTACTTC; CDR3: CASRAAGQGTYEQYF
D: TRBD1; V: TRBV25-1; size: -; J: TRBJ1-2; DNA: TGTGCCAGCAGCGGGACAGGAAACTATGGCTACACCTTC; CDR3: CASSGTGNYGYTF
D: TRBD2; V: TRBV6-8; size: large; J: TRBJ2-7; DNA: TGTGCCAGCAGGACTAGCGGGGGGGAGTCCTACGAGCAGTACTTC; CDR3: CASRTSGGESYEQYF
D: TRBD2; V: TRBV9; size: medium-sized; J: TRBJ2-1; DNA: TGTGCCAGCAGCGCCGAACTAGCGGGAGGTCGCAATGAGCAGTTCTTC; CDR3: CASSAELAGGRNEQFF
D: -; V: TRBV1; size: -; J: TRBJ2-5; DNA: TGCGCCAGCAGCCAGGGGACAGGGGAGGTAGAGACCCAGTACTTC; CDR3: CASSQGTGEVETQYF
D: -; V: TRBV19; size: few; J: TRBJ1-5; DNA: TGTGCCAGTAGTATTGGAACCCTAGGACAGCCCCAGCATTTT; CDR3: CASSIGTLGQPQHF
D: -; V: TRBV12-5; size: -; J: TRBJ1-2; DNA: TGTGCCAGCCGGAAGGGGGGGCATGGCTACACCTTC; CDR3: CASRKGGHGYTF
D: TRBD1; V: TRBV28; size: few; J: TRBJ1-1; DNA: TGTGCCAGCAGTACCCAACGACAGGGGTGGACTGAAGCTTTCTTT; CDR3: CASSTQRQGWTEAFF
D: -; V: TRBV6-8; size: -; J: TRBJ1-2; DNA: TGTGCCAGCAGGGGCCCCGGGACGGCTAACTATGGCTACACCTTC; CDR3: CASRGPGTANYGYTF
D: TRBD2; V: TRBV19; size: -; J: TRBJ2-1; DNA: TGTGCCAGTAGTACCCTAGCGGGAGGGTACAATGAGCAGTTCTTC; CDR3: CASSTLAGGYNEQFF
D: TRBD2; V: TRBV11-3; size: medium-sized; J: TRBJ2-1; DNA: TGTGCCAGCAGCAAACCGTTAGGACTAGGGAATGAGCAGTTCTTC; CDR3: CASSKPLGLGNEQFF
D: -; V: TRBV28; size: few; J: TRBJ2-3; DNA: TGTGCCAGCAGCTCGCCCCCGGGCCTCACAGATACGCAGTATTTT; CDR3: CASSSPPGLTDTQYF
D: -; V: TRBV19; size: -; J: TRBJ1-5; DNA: TGTGCCAGTAGTATCGGGTGGGAGGTTCAGCCCCAGCATTTT; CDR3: CASSIGWEVQPQHF
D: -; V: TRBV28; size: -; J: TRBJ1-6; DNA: TGTGCCAGCAGTTCCGGGGGCTCCAATTCACCCCTCCACTTT; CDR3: CASSSGGSNSPLHF
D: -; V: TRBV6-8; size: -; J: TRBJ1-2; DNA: TGTGCCAGCAGTTACTCTGACTATGGCTACACCTTC; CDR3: CASSYSDYGYTF
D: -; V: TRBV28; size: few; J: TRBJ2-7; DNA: TGTGCCAGCAGTCTGGGGACACCCGCCTACGAGCAGTACTTC; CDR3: CASSLGTPAYEQYF
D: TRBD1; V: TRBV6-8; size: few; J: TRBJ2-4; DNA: TGTGCCAGCAGTGACCTCCCAGCAGGGGGCGGGCCGGACATTCAGTACTTC; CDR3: CASSDLPAGGGPDIQYF
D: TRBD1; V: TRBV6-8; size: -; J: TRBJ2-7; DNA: TGTGCCAGCAGTTTACAGGGGGCTGGCTCCTACGAGCAGTACTTC; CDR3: CASSLQGAGSYEQYF
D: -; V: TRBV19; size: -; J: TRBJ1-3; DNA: TGTGCCAGTAATATAGCCACCGTCTCTGGAAACACCATATATTTT; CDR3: CASNIATVSGNTIYF
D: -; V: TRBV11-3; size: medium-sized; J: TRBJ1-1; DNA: TGTGCCAGCAGCGTGTGGACGGGGCAGCGTAGGAACACTGAAGCTTTCTTT; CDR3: CASSVWTGQRRNTEAFF
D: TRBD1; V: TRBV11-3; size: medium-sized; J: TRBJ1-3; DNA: TGTGCCAGCAGCCCGGGGGGACAGAACTCTGGAAACACCATATATTTT; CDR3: CASSPGGQNSGNTIYF
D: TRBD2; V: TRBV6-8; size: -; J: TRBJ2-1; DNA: TGTGCCAGCAGCCCCGGACTAGAGGTCAATGAGCAGTTCTTC; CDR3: CASSPGLEVNEQFF
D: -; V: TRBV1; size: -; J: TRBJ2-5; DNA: TGCGCCAGCAGCCATCAAGGGGGCGTTGAGACCCAGTACTTC; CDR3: CASSHQGGVETQYF
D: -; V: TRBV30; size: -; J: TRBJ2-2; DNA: TGTGCCTGGAGTTCCGGCCGGGCGAACACCGGGGAGCTGTTTTTT; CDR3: CAWSSGRANTGELFF
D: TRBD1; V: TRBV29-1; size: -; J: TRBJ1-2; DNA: TGCAGCGTTTCCAGGACAGGGGTCGAGGGCTACACCTTC; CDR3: CSVSRTGVEGYTF
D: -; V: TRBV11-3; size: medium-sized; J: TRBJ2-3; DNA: TGTGCCAGCAGCTTAGATGGGGCCCCGGGGGATACGCAGTATTTT; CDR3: CASSLDGAPGDTQYF
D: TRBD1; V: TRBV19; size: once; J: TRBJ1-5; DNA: TGTGCCAGTAGGACAGGGGACGGACAGCCCCAGCATTTT; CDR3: CASRTGDGQPQHF
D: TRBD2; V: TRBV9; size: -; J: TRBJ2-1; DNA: TGTGCCAGCAGCGTAAGCGGGACTTCCTACAATGAGCAGTTCTTC; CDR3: CASSVSGTSYNEQFF
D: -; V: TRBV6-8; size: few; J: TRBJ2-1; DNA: TGTGCCAGCAGTTACTCGGGGAATGAGCAGTTCTTC; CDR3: CASSYSGNEQFF
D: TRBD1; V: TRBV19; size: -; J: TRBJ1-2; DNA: TGTGCCAGTAGTATCCCGGTTGCGGACAGGGGTGTCTATGGCTACACCTTC; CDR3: CASSIPVADRGVYGYTF
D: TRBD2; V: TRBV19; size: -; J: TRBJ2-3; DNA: TGTGCCAGTAGTGGGAGGGACGGAGCTGGGACAGATACGCAGTATTTT; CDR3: CASSGRDGAGTDTQYF
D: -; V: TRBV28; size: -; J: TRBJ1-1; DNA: TGTGCCAGCATACTGGACAGGAACACTGAAGCTTTCTTT; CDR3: CASILDRNTEAFF
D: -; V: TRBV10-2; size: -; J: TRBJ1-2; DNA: TGCGCCAGCAGTGAGTCGGGGAACTATGGCTACACCTTC; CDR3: CASSESGNYGYTF
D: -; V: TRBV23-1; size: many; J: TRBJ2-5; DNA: TGCGCCAGCCGCAACAGAAATCAAGAGACCCAGTACTTC; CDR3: CASRNRNQETQYF
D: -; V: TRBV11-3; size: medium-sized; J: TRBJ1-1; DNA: TGTGCCAGCAGCTTGAGGGGAATGAACACTGAAGCTTTCTTT; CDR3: CASSLRGMNTEAFF
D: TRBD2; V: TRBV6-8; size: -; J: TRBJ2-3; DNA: TGTGCCAGCAGCTGGGGTAGCGGGGGGCCGGCAGATACGCAGTATTTT; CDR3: CASSWGSGGPADTQYF
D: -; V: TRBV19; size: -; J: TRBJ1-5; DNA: TGTGCCAGTAGTATCGCGACAGTTAGCAATCAGCCCCAGCATTTT; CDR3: CASSIATVSNQPQHF
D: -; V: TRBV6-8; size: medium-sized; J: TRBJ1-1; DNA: TGTGCCAGCACCCGGGTCCTAAGGAACACTGAAGCTTTCTTT; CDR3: CASTRVLRNTEAFF